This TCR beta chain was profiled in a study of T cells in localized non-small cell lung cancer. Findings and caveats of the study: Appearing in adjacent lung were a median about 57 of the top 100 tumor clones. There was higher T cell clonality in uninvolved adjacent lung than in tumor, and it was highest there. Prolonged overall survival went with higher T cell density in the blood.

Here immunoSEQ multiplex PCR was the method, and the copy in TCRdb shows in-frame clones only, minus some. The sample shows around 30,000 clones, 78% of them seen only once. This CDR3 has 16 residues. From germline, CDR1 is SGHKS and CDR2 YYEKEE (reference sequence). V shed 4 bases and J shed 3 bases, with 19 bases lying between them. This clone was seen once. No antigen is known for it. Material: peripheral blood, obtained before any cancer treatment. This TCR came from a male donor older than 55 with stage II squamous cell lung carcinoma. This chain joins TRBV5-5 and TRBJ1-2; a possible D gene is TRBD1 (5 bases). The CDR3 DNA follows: TGTGCCAGCAGCCAACCCTCTTCCGGGACGGACTATGGCTACACCTTC. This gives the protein CASSQPSSGTDYGYTF.